These 15 T cell receptor beta chains share one sample of origin, sequenced in a study of memory CD4+ T cells and cytomegalovirus serostatus. Single viable CD3+CD4+CD8-CD45RO+ cells were sorted as the memory CD4+ T cells. This table comes from immunoSEQ multiplex PCR, and its TCRdb copy is limited to in-frame clones, with some not included. The table includes tens of thousands of clones, about 80% detected once. The sample taken for sequencing was memory CD4+ T cells from blood. The receptor set was obtained from an adult in good health and CMV-seropositive.

The chain combines TRBV29-1 with TRBJ1-4; 7 bases match TRBD1. Germline trimming cut 6 bases from V and 8 bases from J; bases unmatched to any gene: 9. CDR1 SQVTM and CDR2 ANQGSEA come from the germline V gene. The CDR3 length is 13 residues. The CDR3 loop is CSVTQQGSEKLFF. The CDR3 DNA sequence: TGCAGCGTGACCCAACAGGGGAGCGAAAAACTGTTTTTT.

The chain recombines TRBV19 with TRBJ2-7; D might be TRBD2 (6 bases). Trimming took 6 bases from V and 6 from J, leaving 18 bases between them. Germline values: CDR1 LNHDA, CDR2 SQIVND (reference sequence). There are 14 residues in the CDR3. CDR3 nucleotide sequence: TGTGCCAGTAGCAAAGCCCGGGACTTCCCCGAGCAGTACTTC. Its translation is CASSKARDFPEQYF.

The V and J genes are TRBV10-2 and TRBJ1-1; D is unresolved. The V gene's germline CDR1 is WSHSY and CDR2 SAAADI. This CDR3 spans 13 amino acids. The V gene lost 7 bases and the J gene lost 1 base, with 10 bases spanning the gap. This CDR3 is CASKLGSNTEAFF. Here the CDR3 DNA reads TGCGCCAGCAAACTGGGGTCGAACACTGAAGCTTTCTTT.

A few counts support this clone. The V and J genes are TRBV19 and TRBJ2-1; D unresolved. Per germline, CDR1 LNHDA and CDR2 SQIVND (reference sequence). V was clipped by 6 bases and J by 1 base, with 4 bases between them. The length of the CDR3 is 12 residues. The CDR3: CASRASYNEQFF. The CDR3 coding sequence is TGTGCCAGTAGGGCATCCTACAATGAGCAGTTCTTC.

The chain links TRBV11-2 to TRBJ1-2; D gene uncertain. The ends were cut back, 5 bases at V and 0 bases at J, with 4 bases in the middle. Germline V lookup: CDR1 SGHAT, CDR2 FQNNGV. The CDR3 runs 12 residues. Here the CDR3 reads CASSQSNYGYTF. The CDR3 DNA is TGTGCCAGCAGCCAATCTAACTATGGCTACACCTTC.

The chain recombines TRBV5-8 with TRBJ2-7, with D perhaps TRBD2 (6 bases). CDR1 and CDR2 (germline): SGHTS, YDEGEE. The CDR3 runs 13 residues. V was cut by 0 bases and J by 5 bases, with 9 bases left in between. For the CDR3, the DNA is TGTGCCAGCAGCTTGGGGGACTGGGACGAGCAGTACTTC. Translation: CASSLGDWDEQYF.

This clone has just a few counts. V usage is TRBV5-1 and J usage is TRBJ1-6; 7 nucleotides match TRBD1. Trimming took 0 bases from V and 8 from J; bases not matched to a gene: 14. Germline CDR1 is SGHRS and CDR2 is YFSETQ. The length of the CDR3 is 18 residues. CDR3 DNA sequence: TGCGCCAGCAGCTTGGGACAGGGTGGGCCAATCGGGGATTCACCCCTCCACTTT. This gives the protein CASSLGQGGPIGDSPLHF.

This clone was found a few times. The chain has TRBV10-3 and TRBJ1-1; no definite D call. Trimming cost V 8 bases and J 3 bases, with 7 bases left between them. This CDR3 region has 11 residues. Looked up from germline, CDR1 is ENHRY and CDR2 is SYGVKD. The CDR3 nucleotides are TGTGCCATCTCAAGGGACACTGAAGCTTTCTTT. Amino acids: CAISRDTEAFF.

This rearrangement joins TRBV4-1 to TRBJ1-1; D remains unclear. The CDR3 contains 14 residues. The germline V gene encodes CDR1 MGHRA and CDR2 YSYEKL. Trimming took 1 base from V and 11 from J, leaving 17 bases between them. CDR3 in DNA: TGCGCCAGCAGCCAAGGGAATAGGTTCGGTAAGGCTTTCTTT. Protein product: CASSQGNRFGKAFF.

This rearrangement joins TRBV6-5 to TRBJ1-1, with D tentatively TRBD1 (5 bases). The germline gives CDR1 MNHEY, CDR2 SVGAGI. The CDR3 loop spans 14 amino acids. The V end was cut by 9 bases, the J end by 1 base, with 15 bases between. The CDR3 bases are TGTGCCAGTGAGGGAGGGGTGCAGAACACTGAAGCTTTCTTT. It translates to CASEGGVQNTEAFF.

CDR3: CASSQDRDDQPQHF. CDR3 in DNA: TGTGCCAGCAGCCAAGACAGGGACGACCAGCCCCAGCATTTT. J is TRBJ1-5 and V is TRBV2; 7 nucleotides match TRBD1. V dropped 6 bases and J dropped 7; count of bases not matched to a gene: 9. The CDR3 has 14 residues. Germline V gene data show CDR1 as SNHLY and CDR2 as FYNNEI.

The V gene is TRBV6-5, the J gene TRBJ2-3; possibly TRBD1 for D (6 bases). V dropped 10 bases and J dropped 1 base, with 18 bases sitting between them. The CDR3 has 15 amino acids. Looked up from germline, CDR1 is MNHEY and CDR2 is SVGAGI. The CDR3: CATSSGNRGTDTQYF. The CDR3 bases are TGTGCCACCTCTTCCGGGAACAGGGGCACAGATACGCAGTATTTT.

The V call is TRBV28, the J call TRBJ2-3, with 7 bases that match TRBD1. V shed 6 bases, J shed 6 bases, and the junction held 15 bases outside the gene matches. This CDR3 region has 16 residues. Per germline, CDR1 MDHEN and CDR2 SYDVKM. CDR3 in DNA: TGTGCCAGCAGATCCCCGCAGGGGGTGAGCCTTGATACGCAGTATTTT. As protein: CASRSPQGVSLDTQYF. The whole variable domain, remainder taken from reference TRBV28 and TRBJ2-3, is DVKVTQSSRYLVKRTGEKVFLECVQDMDHENMFWYRQDPGLGLRLIYFSYDVKMKEKGDIPEGYSVSREKKERFSLILESASTNQTSMYLCASRSPQGVSLDTQYFGPGTRLTVL.

This sequence joins TRBV27 and TRBJ2-2, with 7 bases identical to TRBD1. CDR3 length: 12 amino acids. The V gene end was trimmed by 3 bases and the J gene end by 9 bases; junction bases not matched to a gene: 1. Germline V gives CDR1 MNHEY, CDR2 SMNVEV (reference sequence). The CDR3 loop reads CASSLTGRELFF. CDR3 sequence (DNA): TGTGCCAGCAGTTTGACAGGGCGGGAGCTGTTTTTT.

V usage is TRBV5-1 and J usage is TRBJ2-3; 9 positions agree with TRBD1. The CDR3 loop spans 15 amino acids. The germline CDR1 and CDR2 sequences are SGHRS and YFSETQ. V lost 0 bases to trimming and J lost 2 bases; unmatched junction nucleotides: 1. CDR3 in amino acids: CASSLGTGDTDTQYF. The CDR3 DNA reads as TGCGCCAGCAGCTTGGGGACAGGGGACACAGATACGCAGTATTTT.